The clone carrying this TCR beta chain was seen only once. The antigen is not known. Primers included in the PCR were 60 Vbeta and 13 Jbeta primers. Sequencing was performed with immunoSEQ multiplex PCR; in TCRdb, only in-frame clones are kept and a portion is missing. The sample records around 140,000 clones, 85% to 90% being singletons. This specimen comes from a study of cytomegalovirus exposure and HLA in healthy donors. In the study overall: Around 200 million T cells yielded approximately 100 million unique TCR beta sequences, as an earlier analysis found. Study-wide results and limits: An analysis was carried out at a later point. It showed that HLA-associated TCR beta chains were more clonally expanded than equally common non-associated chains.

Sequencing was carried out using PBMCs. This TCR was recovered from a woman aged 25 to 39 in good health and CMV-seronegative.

The CDR3 spells CASSVGTGSGYEQYF. CDR3 coding DNA: TGTGCCAGCAGCGTAGGTACAGGGAGTGGGTACGAGCAGTACTTC. J is TRBJ2-7 and V is TRBV9; maybe TRBD1 (6 bases). This CDR3 is 15 amino acids long. V was pared by 0 bases and J by 4 bases, with 14 bases between. Germline CDR1 reads SGDLS; CDR2 reads YYNGEE.